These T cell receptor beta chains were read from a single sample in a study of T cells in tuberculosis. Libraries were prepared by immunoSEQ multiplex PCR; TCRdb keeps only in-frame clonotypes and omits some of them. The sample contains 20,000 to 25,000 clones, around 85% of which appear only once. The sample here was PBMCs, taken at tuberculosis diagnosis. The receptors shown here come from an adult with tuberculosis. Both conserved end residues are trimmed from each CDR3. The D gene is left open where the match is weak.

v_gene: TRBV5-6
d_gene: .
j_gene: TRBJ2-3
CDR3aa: ASSSSPLWGVRDTQY

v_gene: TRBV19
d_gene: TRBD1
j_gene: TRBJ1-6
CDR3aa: ASSIRRTGEAPLH

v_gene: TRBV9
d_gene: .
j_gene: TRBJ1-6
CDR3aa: ASSVRQLGSSPLH

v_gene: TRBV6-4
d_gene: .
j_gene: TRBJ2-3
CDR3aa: ASSDSGSPGADTQY

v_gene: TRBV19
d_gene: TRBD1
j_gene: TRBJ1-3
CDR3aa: ASSIGGQGDLRNTIY

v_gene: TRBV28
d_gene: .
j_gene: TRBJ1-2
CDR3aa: ASSLGAGDYGYT

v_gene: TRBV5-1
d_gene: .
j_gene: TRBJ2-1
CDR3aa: ASSSEILSAREF

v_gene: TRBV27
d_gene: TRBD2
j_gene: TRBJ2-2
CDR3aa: ASRLVAGATGELF

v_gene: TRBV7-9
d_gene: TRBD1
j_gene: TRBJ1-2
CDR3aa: ASSRDSQGYGYT

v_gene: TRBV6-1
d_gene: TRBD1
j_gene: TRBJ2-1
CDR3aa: ASSRQGQSYNEQF

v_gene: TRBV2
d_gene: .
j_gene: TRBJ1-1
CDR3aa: ARSNRVGNTEAF

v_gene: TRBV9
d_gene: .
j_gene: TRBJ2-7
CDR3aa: ASSLQGLSYEQY

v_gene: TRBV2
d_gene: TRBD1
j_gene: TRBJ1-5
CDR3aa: ASSPEGASNQPQH

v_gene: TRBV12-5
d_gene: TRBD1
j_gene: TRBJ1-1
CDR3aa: ASGLGQGRTEAF

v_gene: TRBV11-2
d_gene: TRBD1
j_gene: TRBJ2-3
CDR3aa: ASSLQGGTQY

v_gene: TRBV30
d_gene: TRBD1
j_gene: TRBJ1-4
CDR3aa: AWRDRQGGNEKLF

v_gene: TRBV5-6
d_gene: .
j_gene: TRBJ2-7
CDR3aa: ASSSQGHLYEQY

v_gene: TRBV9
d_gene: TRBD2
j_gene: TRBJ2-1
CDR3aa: ASSVRTSGVYNEQF

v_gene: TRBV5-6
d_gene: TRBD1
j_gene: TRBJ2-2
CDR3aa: ASSLGDRGLAGELF

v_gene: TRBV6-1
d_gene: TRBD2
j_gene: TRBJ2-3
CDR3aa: ASSEEAAGGATDTQY

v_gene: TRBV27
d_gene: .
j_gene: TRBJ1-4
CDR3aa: ASRRSPTLTNEKLF

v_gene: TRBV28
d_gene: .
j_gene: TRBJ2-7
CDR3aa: ASSLLGQSYEQY

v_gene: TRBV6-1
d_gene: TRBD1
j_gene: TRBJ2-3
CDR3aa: ASSDRAEGTDTQY

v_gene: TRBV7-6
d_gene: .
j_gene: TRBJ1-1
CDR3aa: ASSLGPGKEAF

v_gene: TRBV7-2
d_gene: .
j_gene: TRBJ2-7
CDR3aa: ASSRRIQGSYEQY

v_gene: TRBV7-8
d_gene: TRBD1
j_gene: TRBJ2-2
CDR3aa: ASSKRDRADTGELF

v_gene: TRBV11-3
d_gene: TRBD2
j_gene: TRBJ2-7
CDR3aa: ASSPRTSASHEQY